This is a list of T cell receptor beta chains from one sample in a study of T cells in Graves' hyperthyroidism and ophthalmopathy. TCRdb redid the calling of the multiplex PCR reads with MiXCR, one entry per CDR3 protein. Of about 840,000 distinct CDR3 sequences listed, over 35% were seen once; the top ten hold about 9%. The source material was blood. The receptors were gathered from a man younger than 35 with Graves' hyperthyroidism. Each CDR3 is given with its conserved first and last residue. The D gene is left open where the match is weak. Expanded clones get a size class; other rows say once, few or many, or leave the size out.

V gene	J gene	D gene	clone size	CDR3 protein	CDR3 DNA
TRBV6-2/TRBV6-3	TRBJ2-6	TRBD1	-	CASSEGTGASSGASVLTF	TGTGCCAGCAGTGAGGGAACAGGGGCTTCCTCTGGGGCCAGCGTCCTGACTTTC
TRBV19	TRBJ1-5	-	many	CASSISPGGQPQHF	TGTGCCAGTAGTATTTCTCCCGGGGGACAGCCCCAGCATTTT
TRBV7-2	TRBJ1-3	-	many	CASSIRQVSGNTIYF	TGTGCCAGCAGCATAAGACAGGTCTCTGGAAACACCATATATTTT
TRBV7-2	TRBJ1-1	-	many	CASSSPGGEAFF	TGTGCCAGCAGCTCCCCGGGGGGTGAAGCTTTCTTT
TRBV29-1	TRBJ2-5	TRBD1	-	CSTKTGKETQYF	TGCAGCACCAAGACAGGGAAAGAGACCCAGTACTTC
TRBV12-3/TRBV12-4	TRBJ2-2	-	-	CASSFALRGSTGELFF	TGTGCCAGCAGTTTTGCCCTACGGGGCAGCACCGGGGAGCTGTTTTTT
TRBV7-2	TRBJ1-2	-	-	CASSEGPTANYGYTF	TGTGCCAGCAGTGAAGGACCGACGGCTAACTATGGCTACACCTTC
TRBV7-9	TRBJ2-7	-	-	CASSLLGGPYSYEQYF	TGTGCCAGCAGCTTACTCGGGGGCCCCTACTCCTACGAGCAGTACTTC
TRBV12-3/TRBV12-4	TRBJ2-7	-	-	CASSLGPGQIYEQYF	TGTGCCAGCAGTTTAGGCCCCGGACAGATCTACGAGCAGTACTTC
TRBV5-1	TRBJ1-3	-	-	CASSLEGSYGNTIYF	TGCGCCAGCAGCTTGGAAGGCAGCTATGGAAACACCATATATTTT
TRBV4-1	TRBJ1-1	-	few	CASSQDWSYSNTEAFF	TGCGCCAGCAGCCAAGATTGGAGCTACTCGAACACTGAAGCTTTCTTT
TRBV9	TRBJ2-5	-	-	CASSVAPTAQETRYF	TGTGCCAGCAGCGTAGCTCCGACAGCTCAAGAGACCCGGTACTTC
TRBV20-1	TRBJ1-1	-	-	CSAKGLRVNTEAFF	TGCAGTGCTAAGGGGCTAAGGGTGAACACTGAAGCTTTCTTT
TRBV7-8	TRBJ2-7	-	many	CASSLELAHEQYF	TGTGCCAGCAGCTTAGAGCTGGCCCACGAGCAGTACTTC
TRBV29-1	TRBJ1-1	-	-	CSVLERQDTEAFF	TGCAGCGTTCTGGAAAGGCAGGACACTGAAGCTTTCTTT
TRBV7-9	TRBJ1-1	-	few	CASSFLDRPHTEAFF	TGTGCCAGCAGCTTCTTAGACAGGCCTCACACTGAAGCTTTCTTT
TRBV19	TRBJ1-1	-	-	CASSITQGMDTEAFF	TGTGCCAGTAGTATAACCCAGGGGATGGACACTGAAGCTTTCTTT
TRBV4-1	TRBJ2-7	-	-	CASSPEIGTWEQYF	TGCGCCAGCAGCCCAGAAATAGGTACTTGGGAGCAGTACTTC
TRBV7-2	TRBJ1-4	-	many	CASSLPYLNEKLFF	TGTGCCAGCAGCTTACCCTACCTTAATGAAAAACTGTTTTTT
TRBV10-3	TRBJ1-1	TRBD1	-	CATKNPGTGNTEAFF	TGTGCCACCAAAAATCCCGGGACAGGGAACACTGAAGCTTTCTTT
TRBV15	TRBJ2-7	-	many	CATSADGGLSSYEQYF	TGTGCCACCAGCGCTGACGGGGGCCTTAGCTCCTACGAGCAGTACTTC
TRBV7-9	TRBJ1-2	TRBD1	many	CASSPGGVYGYTF	TGTGCCAGCAGCCCAGGGGGCGTCTATGGCTACACCTTC
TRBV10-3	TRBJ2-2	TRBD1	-	CAIYGGTDTGELFF	TGTGCCATTTATGGTGGGACAGACACCGGGGAGCTGTTTTTT
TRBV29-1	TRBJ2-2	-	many	CSVDREGVTGELFF	TGCAGCGTTGACCGGGAAGGAGTCACCGGGGAGCTGTTTTTT
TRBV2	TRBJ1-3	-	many	CASSPTRSSGNTIYF	TGTGCCAGCAGTCCGACTAGGAGCTCTGGAAACACCATATATTTT
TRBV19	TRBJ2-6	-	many	CARDREGANVLTF	TGTGCCAGGGACCGGGAGGGGGCCAACGTCCTGACTTTC
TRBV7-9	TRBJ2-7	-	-	CASSPVIRSYEQYF	TGTGCCAGCAGCCCCGTAATTAGGTCTTACGAGCAGTACTTC
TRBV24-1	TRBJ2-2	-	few	CATSDLRTSEENTGELFF	TGTGCCACCAGTGATTTGAGGACATCTGAGGAGAACACCGGGGAGCTGTTTTTT
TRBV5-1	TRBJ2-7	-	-	CASRGLGTDPGEQYF	TGCGCCAGCAGGGGGTTAGGAACAGATCCGGGGGAGCAGTACTTC
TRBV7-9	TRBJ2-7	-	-	CASSFRVHTGDEQYF	TGTGCCAGCAGCTTCCGGGTCCACACCGGGGACGAGCAGTACTTC
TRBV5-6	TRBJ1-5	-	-	CASSLGHSPKDQPQHF	TGTGCCAGCAGCTTGGGGCACTCCCCTAAGGATCAGCCCCAGCATTTT
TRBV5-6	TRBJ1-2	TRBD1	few	CASSPWDRVYGYTF	TGTGCCAGCAGCCCCTGGGACAGGGTATATGGCTACACCTTC
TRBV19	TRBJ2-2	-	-	CASRDRGELFF	TGTGCCAGTAGAGACAGGGGGGAGCTGTTTTTT
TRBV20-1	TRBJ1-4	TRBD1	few	CSADQGQGREEKLFF	TGCAGTGCTGATCAGGGACAGGGGAGGGAGGAAAAACTGTTTTTT
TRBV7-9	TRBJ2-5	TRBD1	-	CASSPGTGYPQETQYF	TGTGCCAGCAGCCCAGGGACAGGGTACCCCCAAGAGACCCAGTACTTC
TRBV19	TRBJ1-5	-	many	CASKPEADNQPQHF	TGTGCCAGTAAACCTGAGGCAGATAATCAGCCCCAGCATTTT